Detailed here is one TCR beta chain. In the authors' methods: How many nucleated cells were present was estimated from reference gene primer amplification. The method was immunoSEQ multiplex PCR; TCRdb's version includes in-frame clones alone and lacks a portion of them. The D gene and trimming were derived from the DNA, and the V and J assignments and clone size from that table. Among some 120,000 clones listed, more than 75% were seen once. The sample originates from a study of blood T cell repertoires in COVID-19. Across the study: The analysed material was cDNA or gDNA that came from T cells, B-cell-depleted T cells, or PBMCs.

The CDR3 contains 16 residues. Germline CDR1 reads ENHRY; CDR2 reads SYGVKD. V shed 0 bases and J 8 bases; nucleotides not matched to a gene: 9. The sequencing sample was made of peripheral blood. This receptor was obtained from a man aged 40-49 years with acute or convalescent COVID-19. V is TRBV10-3 and J is TRBJ2-1, with TRBD2 matching over 8 bases. The CDR3 DNA is TGTGCCATCAGTGAGTCGGGGGGGACTAGGGGCGATGAGCAGTTCTTC. Residues: CAISESGGTRGDEQFF.